What follows is one T cell receptor (beta chain) and its context. The antigen remains undetermined. This entry comes from a study of vaccination and CD4 T cells after COVID-19. About the study: The cells in question were stimulated using overlapping spike peptides derived from SARS-CoV-2, HCoV-NL63, HCoV-OC43 and HCoV-229E.

Points from the study as a whole: Relatively small numbers of convalescent patients were studied, with no early post-infection timepoints included.

Treatment here: approximately 9-day PBMC culture with coronavirus spike peptide pools or control peptides (ViraFEST assay). The Oncomine TCR Beta short-read assay sequenced DNA from cultured CD4+ T cells. TCRdb reprocessed the PCR reads via MiXCR and lists one record per CDR3 protein. Seen here are 20,000 or so distinct CDR3 sequences, roughly 24% observed once, and the top ten hold roughly 7.5%. Germline CDR1 and CDR2: SGHRS and YFSETQ. There are 13 residues in the CDR3. Trimming removed 4 bases at V and 0 bases at J, with 6 bases between. This chain uses TRBV5-1 with TRBJ2-3, with D tentatively TRBD1 (5 bases). This receptor was taken from a human donor with COVID-19. Sequencing input: cultured CD4+ T cells from blood. In DNA form, the CDR3 reads TGCGCCAGCAGCGGGGCGAGCACAGATACGCAGTATTTT. This translates into CASSGASTDTQYF.